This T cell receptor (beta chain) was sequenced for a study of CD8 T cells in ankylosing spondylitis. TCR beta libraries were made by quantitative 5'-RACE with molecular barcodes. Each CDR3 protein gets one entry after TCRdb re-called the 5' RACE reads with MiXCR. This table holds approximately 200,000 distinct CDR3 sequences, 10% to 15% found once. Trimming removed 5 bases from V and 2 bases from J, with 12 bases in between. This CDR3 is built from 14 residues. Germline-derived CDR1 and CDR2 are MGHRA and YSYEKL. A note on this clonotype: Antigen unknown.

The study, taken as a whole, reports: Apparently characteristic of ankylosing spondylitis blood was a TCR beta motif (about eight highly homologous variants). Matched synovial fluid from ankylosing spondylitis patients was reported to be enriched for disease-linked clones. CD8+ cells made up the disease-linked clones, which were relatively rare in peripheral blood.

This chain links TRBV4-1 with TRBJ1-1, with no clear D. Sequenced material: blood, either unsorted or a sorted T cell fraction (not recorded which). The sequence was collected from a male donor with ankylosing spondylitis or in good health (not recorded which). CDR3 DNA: TGCGCCAGCAGCTTAAGGACCCCTAACACTGAAGCTTTCTTT. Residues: CASSLRTPNTEAFF.